This T cell receptor beta chain was retrieved from a study of cytomegalovirus exposure and HLA in healthy donors. V shed 0 bases, J shed 14 bases, and the junction held 8 bases outside the gene matches. Germline V gene data show CDR1 as LGHNT and CDR2 as FRNRAP. The CDR3 sequence is 14 residues long. General study points: High sensitivity and specificity were reportedly achieved when the classifier diagnosed cytomegalovirus status. In a later analysis, at a false discovery rate of 0.05, approximately 18,000 TCR beta sequences were associated with HLA alleles. In an earlier analysis, most TCR beta V segments were productive about 87% or about 30% of the time.

A remark on this clone: The antigen is not known.

60 Vbeta and 13 Jbeta primers were used in PCR. The method was immunoSEQ multiplex PCR; TCRdb's version includes in-frame clones alone and lacks a portion of them. The sample includes some 160,000 clones, around 83% seen only once; the top ten take over 2.5%. The sequence was collected from a man under 40 in good health and CMV-seropositive. Sequenced: PBMCs. V is TRBV12-5 and J is TRBJ1-2; TRBD1 agrees at 11 bases. CDR3 protein: CASGLVRDRGDVTF. As DNA, the CDR3 is TGTGCTAGTGGTTTGGTACGGGACAGGGGGGATGTAACCTTC. The full variable domain, rest sourced from reference TRBV12-5 and TRBJ1-2, is DARVTQTPRHKVTEMGQEVTMRCQPILGHNTVFWYRQTMMQGLELLAYFRNRAPLDDSGMPKDRFSAEMPDATLATLKIQPSEPRDSAVYFCASGLVRDRGDVTFGSGTRLTVV.